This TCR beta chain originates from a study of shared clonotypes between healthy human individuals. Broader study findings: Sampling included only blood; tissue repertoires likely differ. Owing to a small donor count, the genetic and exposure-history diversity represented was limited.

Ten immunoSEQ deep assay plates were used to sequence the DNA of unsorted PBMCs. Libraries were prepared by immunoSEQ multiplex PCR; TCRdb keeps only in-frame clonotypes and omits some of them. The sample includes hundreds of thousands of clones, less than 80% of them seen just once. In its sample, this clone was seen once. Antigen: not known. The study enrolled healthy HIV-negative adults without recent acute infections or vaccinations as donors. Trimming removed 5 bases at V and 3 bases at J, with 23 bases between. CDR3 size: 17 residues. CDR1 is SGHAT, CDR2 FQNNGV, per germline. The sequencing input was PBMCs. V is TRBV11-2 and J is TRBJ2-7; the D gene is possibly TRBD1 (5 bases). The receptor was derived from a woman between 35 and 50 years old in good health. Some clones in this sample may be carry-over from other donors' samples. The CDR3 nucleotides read TGTGCCAGCAGCAAAGGACAAACCTTCGGGCCGATCTACGAGCAGTACTTC. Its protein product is CASSKGQTFGPIYEQYF.